This entry is about one T cell receptor beta chain. The data belong to a study of T cell responses to AZD1222 COVID-19 vaccine. Measured with immunoSEQ multiplex PCR; TCRdb has only the in-frame clones, and not every one. The profile shows roughly 150,000 clones, more than 90% of them singletons. The TCR sequence derives from an adult in good health. Sequencing used peripheral blood, obtained on day 0 of AZD1222 vaccination.

CDR3 sequence (DNA): TGTGCCAGCAGTGAAGCATGGGTACAGCCCCTTAGTGGCAAGGAGTTCTTC. Protein product: CASSEAWVQPLSGKEFF. The chain carries TRBV6-1 and TRBJ2-1; D call uncertain. Deletions cut 0 bases from V and 14 bases from J, with 26 bases between. This CDR3 region has 17 residues. The germline CDR1 and CDR2 sequences are MNHNS and SASEGT.